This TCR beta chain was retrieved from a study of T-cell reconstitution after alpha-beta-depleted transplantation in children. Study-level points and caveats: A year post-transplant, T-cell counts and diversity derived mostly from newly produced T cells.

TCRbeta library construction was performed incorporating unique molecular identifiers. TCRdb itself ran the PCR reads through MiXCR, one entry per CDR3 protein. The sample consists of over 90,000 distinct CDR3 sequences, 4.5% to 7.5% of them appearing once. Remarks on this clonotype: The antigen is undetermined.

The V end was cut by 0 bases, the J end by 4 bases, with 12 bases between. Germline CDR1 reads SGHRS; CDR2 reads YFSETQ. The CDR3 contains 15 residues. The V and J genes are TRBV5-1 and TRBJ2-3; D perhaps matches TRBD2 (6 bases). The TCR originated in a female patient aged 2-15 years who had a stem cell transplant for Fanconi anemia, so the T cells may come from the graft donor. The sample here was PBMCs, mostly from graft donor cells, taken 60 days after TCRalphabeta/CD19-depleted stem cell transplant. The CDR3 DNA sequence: TGCGCCAGCAGCTTGGAACGCGGGAACCCAGATACGCAGTATTTT. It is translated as CASSLERGNPDTQYF. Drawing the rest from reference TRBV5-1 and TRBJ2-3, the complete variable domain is KAGVTQTPRYLIKTRGQQVTLSCSPISGHRSVSWYQQTPGQGLQFLFEYFSETQRNKGNFPGRFSGRQFSNSRSEMNVSTLELGDSALYLCASSLERGNPDTQYFGPGTRLTVL.